The sample holds many counts of the clone carrying this TCR beta chain. These data originate in a study of molecular identifiers for immune sequencing clone quantification. TCRdb re-analysed the PCR reads in MiXCR, keeping a single row per CDR3 protein. The profile shows tens of thousands of distinct CDR3 sequences, under 20% of them singletons. Libraries from naive CD8 cells were generated from approximately 20,000 to 1,000,000 sorted cells (with 10%, 30% or 50% RNA). Source material: naive CD8+ T cells from blood, with Jurkat cell RNA spiked in. Indicated subset: FACS-sorted CD8+CD4-CCR7+CD45RA+ naive T cells. The clonotype was recovered from a human donor in good health. Some libraries in this study had Jurkat cell RNA spiked in.

The CDR3: CSVEIGGGYTF. The CDR3 nucleotides are TGCAGCGTTGAAATAGGGGGCGGCTACACCTTC. J is TRBJ1-2 and V is TRBV29-1, with 7 nucleotides matching TRBD1. The V and J ends lost 2 bases and 8 bases, in that order; junction bases with no gene match: 2. This CDR3 is built from 11 residues. Germline loops: CDR1 SQVTM, CDR2 ANQGSEA. The full variable domain, completed using reference TRBV29-1 and TRBJ1-2, is SAVISQKPSRDICQRGTSLTIQCQVDSQVTMMFWYRQQPGQSLTLIATANQGSEATYESGFVIDKFPISRPNLTFSTLTVSNMSPEDSSIYLCSVEIGGGYTFGSGTRLTVV.